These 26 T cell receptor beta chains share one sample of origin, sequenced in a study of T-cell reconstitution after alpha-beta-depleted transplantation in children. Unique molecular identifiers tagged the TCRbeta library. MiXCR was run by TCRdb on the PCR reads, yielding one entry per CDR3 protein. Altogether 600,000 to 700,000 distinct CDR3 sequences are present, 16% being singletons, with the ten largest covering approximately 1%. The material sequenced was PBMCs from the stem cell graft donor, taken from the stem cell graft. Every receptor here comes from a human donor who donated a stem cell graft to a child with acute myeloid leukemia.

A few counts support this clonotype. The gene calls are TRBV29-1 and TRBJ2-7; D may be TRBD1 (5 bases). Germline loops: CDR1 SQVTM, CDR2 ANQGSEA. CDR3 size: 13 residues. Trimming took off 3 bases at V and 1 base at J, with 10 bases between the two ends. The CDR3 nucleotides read TGCAGCGTTGATTCAGGGAAGTCCTACGAGCAGTACTTC. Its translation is CSVDSGKSYEQYF.

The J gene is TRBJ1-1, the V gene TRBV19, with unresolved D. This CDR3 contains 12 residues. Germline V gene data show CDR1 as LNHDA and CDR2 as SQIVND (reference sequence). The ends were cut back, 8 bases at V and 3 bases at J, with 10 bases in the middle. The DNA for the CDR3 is TGTGCCAGTCATAATGTTCACACTGAAGCTTTCTTT. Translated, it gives CASHNVHTEAFF.

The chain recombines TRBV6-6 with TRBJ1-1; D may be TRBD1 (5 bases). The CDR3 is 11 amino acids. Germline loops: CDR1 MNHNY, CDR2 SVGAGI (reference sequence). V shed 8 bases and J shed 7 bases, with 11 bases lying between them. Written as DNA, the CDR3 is TGTGCCAGCCAGTGGGGCCTTGAAGCTTTCTTT. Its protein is CASQWGLEAFF.

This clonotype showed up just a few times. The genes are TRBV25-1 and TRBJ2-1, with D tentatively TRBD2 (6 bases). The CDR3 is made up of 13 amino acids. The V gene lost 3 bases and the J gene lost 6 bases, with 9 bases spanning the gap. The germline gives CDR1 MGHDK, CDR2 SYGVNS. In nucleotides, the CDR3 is TGTGCCAGCAGTGATTCACTAGCCAATGAGCAGTTCTTC. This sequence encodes CASSDSLANEQFF.

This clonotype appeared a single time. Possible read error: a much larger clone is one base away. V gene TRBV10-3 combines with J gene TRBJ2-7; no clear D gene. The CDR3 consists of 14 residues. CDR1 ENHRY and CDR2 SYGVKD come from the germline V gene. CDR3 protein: CASSESGRSYEQYV. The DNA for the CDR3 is TGTGCCAGCAGTGAGTCGGGCAGATCCTACGAGCAGTACGTC.

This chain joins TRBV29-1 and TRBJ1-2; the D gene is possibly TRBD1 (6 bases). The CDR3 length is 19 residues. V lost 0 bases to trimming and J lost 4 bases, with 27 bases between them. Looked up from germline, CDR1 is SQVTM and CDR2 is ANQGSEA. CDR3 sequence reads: CSVEDWVKTGPAPGYGYTF. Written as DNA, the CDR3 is TGCAGCGTTGAAGATTGGGTAAAGACAGGTCCTGCCCCCGGCTATGGCTACACCTTC.

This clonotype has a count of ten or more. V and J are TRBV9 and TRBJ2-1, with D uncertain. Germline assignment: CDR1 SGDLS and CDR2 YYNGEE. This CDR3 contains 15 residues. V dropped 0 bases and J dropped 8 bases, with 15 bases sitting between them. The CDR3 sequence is CASSVEGTGLHEQFF. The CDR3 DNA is TGTGCCAGCAGCGTAGAAGGTACGGGCCTACATGAGCAGTTCTTC.

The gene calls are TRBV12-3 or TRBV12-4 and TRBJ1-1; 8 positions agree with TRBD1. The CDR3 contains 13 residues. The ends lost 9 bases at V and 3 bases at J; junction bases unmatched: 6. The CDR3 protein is CASFGTGDTEAFF. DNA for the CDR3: TGTGCCAGTTTTGGGACAGGAGACACTGAAGCTTTCTTT.

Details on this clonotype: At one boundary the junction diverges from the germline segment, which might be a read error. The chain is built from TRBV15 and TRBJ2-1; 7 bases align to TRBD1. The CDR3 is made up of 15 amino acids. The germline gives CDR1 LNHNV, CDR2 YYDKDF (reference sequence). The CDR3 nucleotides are TGTGCCACCAGGAGAGATCGGACAGGCTACAATGAGCAGTTCTTC. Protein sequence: CATRRDRTGYNEQFF.

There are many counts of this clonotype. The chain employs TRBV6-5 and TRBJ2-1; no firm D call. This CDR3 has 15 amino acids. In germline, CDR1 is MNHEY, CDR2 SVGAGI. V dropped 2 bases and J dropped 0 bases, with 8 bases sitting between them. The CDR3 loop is CASSYTTYSYNEQFF. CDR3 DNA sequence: TGTGCCAGCAGTTACACCACGTACTCCTACAATGAGCAGTTCTTC.

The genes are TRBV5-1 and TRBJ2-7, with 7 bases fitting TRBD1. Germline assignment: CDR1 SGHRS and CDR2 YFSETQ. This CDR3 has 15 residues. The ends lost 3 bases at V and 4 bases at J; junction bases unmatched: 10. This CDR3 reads CASSSGSQGVYEQYF. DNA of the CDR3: TGCGCCAGCAGCTCAGGTTCCCAGGGGGTTTACGAGCAGTACTTC.

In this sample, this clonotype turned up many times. The DNA of the CDR3 is TGTGCCAGCAGTTCCCTGCGGGGGGGCACAGATACGCAGTATTTT. Translating it yields CASSSLRGGTDTQYF. The chain recombines TRBV6-5 with TRBJ2-3, with 8 bases identical to TRBD2. Germline trimming cut 4 bases from V and 1 base from J; bases unmatched to any gene: 4. The V gene's germline CDR1 is MNHEY and CDR2 SVGAGI. The CDR3 totals 15 residues.

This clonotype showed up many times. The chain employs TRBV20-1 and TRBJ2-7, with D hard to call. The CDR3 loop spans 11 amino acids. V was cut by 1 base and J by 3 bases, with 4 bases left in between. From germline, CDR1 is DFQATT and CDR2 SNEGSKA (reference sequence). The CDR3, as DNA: TGCAGTGCTAGAGCGAACTACGAGCAGTACTTC. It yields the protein CSARANYEQYF.

CDR3 in DNA: TGTGCCAGCAGTTTTACAGGGGTCGGCTACACCTTC. This sequence encodes CASSFTGVGYTF. The rearrangement joins TRBV6-2 or TRBV6-3 to TRBJ1-2, with 7 bases matching TRBD1. The length of the CDR3 is 12 residues. Germline V gene data show CDR1 as MNHEY and CDR2 as SVGEGT. Trimming removed 4 bases from V and 8 bases from J; junction bases left unmatched: 4.

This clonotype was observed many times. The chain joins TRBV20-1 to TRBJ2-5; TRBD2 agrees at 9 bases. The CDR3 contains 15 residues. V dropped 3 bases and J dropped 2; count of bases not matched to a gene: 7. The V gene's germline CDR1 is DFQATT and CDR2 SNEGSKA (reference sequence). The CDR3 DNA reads TGCAGTGCTAGTAGGCTAGCGGGGTTACAAGAGACCCAGTACTTC. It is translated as CSASRLAGLQETQYF.

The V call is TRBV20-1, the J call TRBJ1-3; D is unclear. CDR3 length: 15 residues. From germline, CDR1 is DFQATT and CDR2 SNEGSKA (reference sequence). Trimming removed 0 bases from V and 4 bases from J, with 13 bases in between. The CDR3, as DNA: TGCAGTGCTAGAGATGGCTCCCTTTTGGGAAACACCATATATTTT. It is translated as CSARDGSLLGNTIYF.

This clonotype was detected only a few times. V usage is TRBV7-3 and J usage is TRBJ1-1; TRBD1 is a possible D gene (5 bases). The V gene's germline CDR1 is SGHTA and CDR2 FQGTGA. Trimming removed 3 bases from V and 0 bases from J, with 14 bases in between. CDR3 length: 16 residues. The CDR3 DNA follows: TGTGCCAGCAGCTTCGAACCGACAGCCATGAACACTGAAGCTTTCTTT. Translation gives CASSFEPTAMNTEAFF.

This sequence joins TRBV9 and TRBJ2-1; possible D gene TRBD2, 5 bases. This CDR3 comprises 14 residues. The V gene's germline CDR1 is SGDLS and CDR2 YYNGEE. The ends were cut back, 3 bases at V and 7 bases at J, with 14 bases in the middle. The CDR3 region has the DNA TGTGCCAGCAGCGCCGCAGGCGGGTGGAATGAGCAGTTCTTC. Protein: CASSAAGGWNEQFF. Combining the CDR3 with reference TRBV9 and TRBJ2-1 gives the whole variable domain DSGVTQTPKHLITATGQRVTLRCSPRSGDLSVYWYQQSLDQGLQFLIQYYNGEERAKGNILERFSAQQFPDLHSELNLSSLELGDSALYFCASSAAGGWNEQFFGPGTRLTVL.

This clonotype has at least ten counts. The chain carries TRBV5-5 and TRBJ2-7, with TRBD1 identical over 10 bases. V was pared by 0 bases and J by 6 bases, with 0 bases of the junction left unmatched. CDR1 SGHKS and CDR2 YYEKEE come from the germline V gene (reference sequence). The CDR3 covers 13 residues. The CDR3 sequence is CASSLGDRGEQYV. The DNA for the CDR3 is TGTGCCAGCAGCTTGGGGGACAGGGGCGAGCAGTACGTC.

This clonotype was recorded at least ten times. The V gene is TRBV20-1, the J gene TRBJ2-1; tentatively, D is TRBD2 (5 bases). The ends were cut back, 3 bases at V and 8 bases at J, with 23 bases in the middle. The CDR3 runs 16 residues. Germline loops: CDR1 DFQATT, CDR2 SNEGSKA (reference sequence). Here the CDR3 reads CSARQGFGGGRHEQFF. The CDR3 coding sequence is TGCAGTGCTAGGCAAGGATTCGGCGGCGGGCGGCATGAGCAGTTCTTC.

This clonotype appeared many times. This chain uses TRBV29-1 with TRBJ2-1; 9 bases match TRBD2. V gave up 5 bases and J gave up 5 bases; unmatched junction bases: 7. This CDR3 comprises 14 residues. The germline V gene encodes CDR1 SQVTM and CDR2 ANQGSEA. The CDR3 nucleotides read TGCAGCGTTCCGATAGCGGGGGTTCACAATGAGCAGTTCTTC. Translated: CSVPIAGVHNEQFF.

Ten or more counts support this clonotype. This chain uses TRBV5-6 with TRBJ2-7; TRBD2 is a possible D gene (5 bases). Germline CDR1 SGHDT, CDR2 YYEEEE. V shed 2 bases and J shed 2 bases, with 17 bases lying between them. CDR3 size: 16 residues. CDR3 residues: CASSFKTSLGAYEQYF. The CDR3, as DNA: TGTGCCAGCAGCTTTAAAACCTCCCTGGGAGCCTACGAGCAGTACTTC. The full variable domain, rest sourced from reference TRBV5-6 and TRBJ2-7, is DAGVTQSPTHLIKTRGQQVTLRCSPKSGHDTVSWYQQALGQGPQFIFQYYEEEERQRGNFPDRFSGHQFPNYSSELNVNALLLGDSALYLCASSFKTSLGAYEQYFGPGTRLTVT.

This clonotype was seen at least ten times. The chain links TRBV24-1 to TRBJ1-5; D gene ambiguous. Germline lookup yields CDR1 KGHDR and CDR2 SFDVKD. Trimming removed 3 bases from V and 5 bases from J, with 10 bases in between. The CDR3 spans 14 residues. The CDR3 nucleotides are TGTGCCACCAGTGATCCGGGGTCACATCAGCCCCAGCATTTT. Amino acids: CATSDPGSHQPQHF.

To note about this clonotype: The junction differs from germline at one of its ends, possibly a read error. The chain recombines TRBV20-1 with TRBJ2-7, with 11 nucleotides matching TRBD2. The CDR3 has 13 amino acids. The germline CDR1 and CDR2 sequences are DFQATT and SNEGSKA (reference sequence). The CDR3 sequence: CSARASGGTESVF. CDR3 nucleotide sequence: TGCAGTGCTAGAGCTAGCGGGGGGACAGAATCGGTCTTC.

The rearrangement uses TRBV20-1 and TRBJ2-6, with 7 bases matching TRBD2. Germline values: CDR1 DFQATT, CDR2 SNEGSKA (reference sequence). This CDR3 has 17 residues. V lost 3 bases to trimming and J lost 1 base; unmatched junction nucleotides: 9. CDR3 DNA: TGCAGTGCTAGTGGACCCCGGGGGGTTTCTGGGGCCAACGTCCTGACTTTC. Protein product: CSASGPRGVSGANVLTF.

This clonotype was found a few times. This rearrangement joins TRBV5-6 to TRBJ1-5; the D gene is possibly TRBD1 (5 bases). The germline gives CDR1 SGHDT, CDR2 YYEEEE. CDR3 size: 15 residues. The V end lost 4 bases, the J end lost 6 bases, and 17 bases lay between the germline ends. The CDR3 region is CASSAGGLGGQPQHF. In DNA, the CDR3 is TGTGCCAGCAGCGCCGGGGGGTTGGGGGGTCAGCCCCAGCATTTT.